The next 21 T cell receptor beta chains were all read from a single sample in a study of sequential checkpoint blockade in melanoma (dated by TCRdb to between 2018 and 2021). Explained via the paper, the treatment or condition label denotes: randomized to nivolumab then ipilimumab (arm A) or the reverse (arm B). The library relied on the immunoSEQ multiplex PCR assay. TCRdb took over this immuneACCESS table, retaining in-frame rearrangements with V and J assigned. Such tables are incomplete; in checked studies, under half of the missing clones stem from an unresolved V gene, and the remainder is unexplained. The sample includes about 12,000 clones, with around 65% observed a single time. The ten biggest clones cover 22% of the sample. This specimen was CD8+ T cells sorted from blood (inferred from file names), taken from a patient given nivolumab and ipilimumab in sequence. All receptors come from a human donor with melanoma.

The V and J genes are TRBV9 and TRBJ2-1, with unresolved D. The germline gives CDR1 SGDLS, CDR2 YYNGEE. V was clipped by 0 bases and J by 0 bases, with 10 bases between them. The CDR3 extends over 16 amino acids. The CDR3 DNA follows: TGTGCCAGCAGCGTAGGAAGTGAGAGCTCCTACAATGAGCAGTTCTTC. Translated, it gives CASSVGSESSYNEQFF. Variable domain in full (rest from reference TRBV9 and TRBJ2-1): DSGVTQTPKHLITATGQRVTLRCSPRSGDLSVYWYQQSLDQGLQFLIQYYNGEERAKGNILERFSAQQFPDLHSELNLSSLELGDSALYFCASSVGSESSYNEQFFGPGTRLTVL.

V is TRBV11-3 and J is TRBJ1-5; D is unresolved. V was cut by 2 bases and J by 3 bases, with 8 bases left in between. CDR1 is SGHNT, CDR2 YENEEA, per germline. The CDR3 is made up of 14 amino acids. The CDR3 DNA reads TGTGCCAGCAGCTTACGGGGTAACAATCAGCCCCAGCATTTT. Translating gives CASSLRGNNQPQHF.

This chain links TRBV4-3 with TRBJ1-2; 7 nucleotides line up with TRBD1. This CDR3 contains 15 residues. The V and J ends lost 0 bases and 6 bases, in that order; junction bases with no gene match: 7. Germline V lookup: CDR1 LGHNA, CDR2 YSLEER. CDR3 in amino acids: CASSQDRGGYDGYTF. CDR3 sequence (DNA): TGCGCCAGCAGCCAAGATAGAGGGGGCTACGATGGCTACACCTTC.

The chain recombines TRBV7-3 with TRBJ1-3; tentatively, D is TRBD1 (5 bases). The CDR3 is 14 residues long. The germline CDR1 and CDR2 sequences are SGHTA and FQGTGA. Deletions cut 5 bases from V and 0 bases from J, with 8 bases between. The CDR3 DNA sequence: TGTGCCAGCAGCGCAGGGAACTCTGGAAACACCATATATTTT. Its translation: CASSAGNSGNTIYF.

The V and J genes are TRBV7-8 and TRBJ1-2; the match to TRBD1 covers 7 bases. This CDR3 has 13 amino acids. J lost 4 bases, V lost 10 bases, and 9 bases had no gene match. Germline assignment: CDR1 SGHVS and CDR2 FQNEAQ. CDR3 sequence: CATRDSQFYGYTF. The CDR3 DNA is TGTGCCACACGGGACAGCCAATTCTATGGCTACACCTTC.

This clone turned up a few times. The rearrangement uses TRBV6-5 and TRBJ2-1; D might be TRBD2 (6 bases). The germline gives CDR1 MNHEY, CDR2 SVGAGI. Trimming shortened V by 5 bases and J by 7 bases, and 15 bases separated the two germline ends. The CDR3 totals 14 residues. CDR3 loop: CASSRGTLGNEQFF. The CDR3 region has the DNA TGTGCCAGCAGTCGCGGGACTCTTGGGAATGAGCAGTTCTTC.

The rearrangement joins TRBV28 to TRBJ2-2, with D possibly TRBD1 on 8 matching bases. This CDR3 contains 17 residues. Trimming took off 3 bases at V and 5 bases at J, with 19 bases between the two ends. Per the germline V gene, CDR1 is MDHEN and CDR2 is SYDVKM. DNA of the CDR3: TGTGCCAGCAGTTTGCCCCAGGGGGCGCGGGGGACCGGGGAGCTGTTTTTT. As protein: CASSLPQGARGTGELFF. The full variable domain, completed using reference TRBV28 and TRBJ2-2, is DVKVTQSSRYLVKRTGEKVFLECVQDMDHENMFWYRQDPGLGLRLIYFSYDVKMKEKGDIPEGYSVSREKKERFSLILESASTNQTSMYLCASSLPQGARGTGELFFGEGSRLTVL.

This chain uses TRBV27 with TRBJ2-7; D uncertain. V was pared by 0 bases and J by 0 bases, with 6 bases between. This CDR3 has 14 amino acids. In germline, CDR1 is MNHEY, CDR2 SMNVEV (reference sequence). In nucleotides, the CDR3 is TGTGCCAGCAGTTTATCAGCCCTCTCCTACGAGCAGTACTTC. As protein: CASSLSALSYEQYF.

This sequence joins TRBV7-9 and TRBJ2-7, with 10 bases fitting TRBD1. The junction had 10 bases not matched to a gene; V was cut back by 5 bases and J by 6 bases. Germline V CDR1 and CDR2: SEHNR, FQNEAQ (reference sequence). This CDR3 has 15 amino acids. CDR3 sequence (DNA): TGTGCCAGCAGCACCCCGGGACAGGGGTCGGGCGAGCAGTACTTC. Its translation: CASSTPGQGSGEQYF.

The chain has TRBV19 and TRBJ2-7, with D unresolved. The CDR3 totals 14 residues. Germline V gene lookup returns CDR1 LNHDA and CDR2 SQIVND (reference sequence). V lost 7 bases and J lost 5, with 18 bases in between. CDR3 sequence: CASNYGPLQDEQYF. Written as DNA, the CDR3 is TGTGCCAGTAATTACGGCCCCCTGCAGGACGAGCAGTACTTC.

The rearrangement links TRBV5-4 to TRBJ2-1, with a possible D match to TRBD2 (7 bases). Trimming took off 3 bases at V and 8 bases at J, with 21 bases between the two ends. From germline, CDR1 is SGHNT and CDR2 YYREEE (reference sequence). The CDR3 has 16 amino acids. DNA for the CDR3: TGTGCCAGCAGCTCACGGGACGGGGGGAGGGGGGATGAGCAGTTCTTC. This codes for CASSSRDGGRGDEQFF.

The rearrangement joins TRBV2 to TRBJ2-5, with a tentative D call TRBD1 (6 bases). The J call is uncertain, as TRBJ2-7 better fits the DNA end. Germline V gene sequence: CDR1 SNHLY, CDR2 FYNNEI. The CDR3 runs to 13 residues. DNA for the CDR3: TGTGCCAGCAACGGGGACACATCCTACGAGCAGTACTTC. This encodes CASNGDTSYEQYF.

The rearrangement links TRBV5-4 to TRBJ1-5; D gene unclear. V was shortened by 3 bases and J by 4 bases, with 11 bases between the two germline ends. There are 14 residues in the CDR3. CDR1 is SGHNT, CDR2 YYREEE, per germline (reference sequence). CDR3 coding DNA: TGTGCCAGCAGCTATGGACTTCATAATCAGCCCCAGCATTTT. Amino acids: CASSYGLHNQPQHF.

V gene TRBV9 combines with J gene TRBJ1-1, with D uncertain. The germline V gene encodes CDR1 SGDLS and CDR2 YYNGEE. V was clipped by 4 bases and J by 0 bases, with 7 bases between them. This CDR3 has 13 residues. The CDR3 protein is CASSSRLNTEAFF. CDR3 in DNA: TGTGCCAGCAGCTCCCGTCTGAACACTGAAGCTTTCTTT.

V gene TRBV7-8 combines with J gene TRBJ2-7, with unresolved D. With 0 bases removed from V and 2 bases from J, the gap between germline ends came to 11 bases. This CDR3 is built from 15 residues. The V gene's germline CDR1 is SGHVS and CDR2 FQNEAQ. This CDR3 reads CASSLASQATYEQYF. The CDR3 DNA reads TGTGCCAGCAGCTTAGCTAGTCAGGCTACCTACGAGCAGTACTTC.

CDR3 bases: TGTGCCAGCATTCCCGGCGGGGCCCCAAGCTCTGGGGCCAACGTCCTGACTTTC. It codes for CASIPGGAPSSGANVLTF. The chain recombines TRBV2 with TRBJ2-6; a weak D match, TRBD2 (6 bases). Germline V gene sequence: CDR1 SNHLY, CDR2 FYNNEI. Trimming took 7 bases from V and 0 from J, leaving 19 bases between them. The CDR3 runs to 18 residues.

The chain combines TRBV6-5 with TRBJ2-1; TRBD2 matches at 11 bases. CDR3 length: 14 residues. Germline lookup yields CDR1 MNHEY and CDR2 SVGAGI. The V gene end was trimmed by 6 bases and the J gene end by 4 bases; junction bases not matched to a gene: 2. The CDR3 DNA sequence: TGTGCCAGCAGGTTAGCGGGAGGGTACAATGAGCAGTTCTTC. It translates to CASRLAGGYNEQFF.

The CDR3 region has the DNA TGTGCCAGCAGCGATCCTAACTACAATGAGCAGTTCTTC. It yields the protein CASSDPNYNEQFF. This sequence joins TRBV27 and TRBJ2-1; D is undetermined. Germline V gives CDR1 MNHEY, CDR2 SMNVEV (reference sequence). The germline V and J ends were trimmed by 6 bases and 3 bases, with 9 bases remaining between them. The CDR3 sequence is 13 residues long.

The genes are TRBV19 and TRBJ1-1; 8 nucleotides line up with TRBD1. The CDR3 length is 18 residues. Trimming at V came to 1 base and at J to 0 bases, leaving 10 bases not matched to a gene. The germline gives CDR1 LNHDA, CDR2 SQIVND (reference sequence). CDR3 DNA sequence: TGTGCCAGTAGTATAGTCCCAGGGGGCTTTTTGTTGAACACTGAAGCTTTCTTT. This gives the protein CASSIVPGGFLLNTEAFF.

CDR3 DNA: TGCGCCAGCAGCTGGACTAGCGGAGTTGACTACGAGCAGTACTTC. Encoded protein: CASSWTSGVDYEQYF. The gene calls are TRBV5-1 and TRBJ2-5; 10 bases map to TRBD2. The better agreement between TRBJ2-7 and the DNA end casts doubt on the J call. This CDR3 comprises 15 residues. CDR1 and CDR2 from the germline V gene are SGHRS and YFSETQ.

The chain uses TRBV29-1 and TRBJ2-2; D perhaps matches TRBD1 (6 bases). The CDR3 extends over 15 amino acids. CDR1 and CDR2 (germline): SQVTM, ANQGSEA. Trimming stripped 4 bases from V and 2 bases from J, with 14 bases between. CDR3 nucleotides: TGCAGCGTTGTCTGGACAGCCACCAACACCGGGGAGCTGTTTTTT. Residues: CSVVWTATNTGELFF.